This T cell receptor beta chain was found in a study of cytomegalovirus exposure and HLA in healthy donors. Findings and limits, study-wide: Researchers left out some V segments, among them TRBV6-2 and TRBV6-3, as indistinguishable. Compared with the roughly 670-donor mean, an Asian-associated ancestry cluster reportedly had fewer N-insertions, according to a later analysis. Overall, approximately 150 TCR beta chains were annotated as cytomegalovirus-associated.

Donors likely had unrecorded immune exposures despite being nominally healthy when sampled. The V end was cut by 0 bases, the J end by 4 bases, with 9 bases between. CDR1 is MNHEY, CDR2 SVGAGI, per germline. This CDR3 has 14 residues. The PCR employed 60 Vbeta primers together with 13 Jbeta primers. Libraries were prepared by immunoSEQ multiplex PCR; TCRdb keeps only in-frame clonotypes and omits some of them. Of about 190,000 clones in the sample, approximately 84% are singletons; the top ten hold around 3.9%. This clone has just a few counts. Its target is unknown. The chain uses TRBV6-5 and TRBJ1-1; D gene unclear. This sequence originates from a man over 45 in good health and CMV-seronegative. Material for sequencing was PBMCs. CDR3 protein: CASSYSEEGTEAFF. Here the CDR3 DNA reads TGTGCCAGCAGTTACTCAGAGGAGGGCACTGAAGCTTTCTTT.